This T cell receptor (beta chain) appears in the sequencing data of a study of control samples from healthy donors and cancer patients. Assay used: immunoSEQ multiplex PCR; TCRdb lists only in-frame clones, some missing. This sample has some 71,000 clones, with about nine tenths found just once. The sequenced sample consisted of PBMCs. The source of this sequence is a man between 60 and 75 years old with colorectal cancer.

The CDR3 nucleotides are TGTGCCAGCACTGAGACCCGCCTGGGGGAGACCCAGTACTTC. Its protein is CASTETRLGETQYF. The chain combines TRBV2 with TRBJ2-5; D remains ambiguous. Looked up from germline, CDR1 is SNHLY and CDR2 is FYNNEI. Trimming cost V 7 bases and J 5 bases, with 17 bases left between them. This CDR3 comprises 14 residues.